Listed here are 24 T cell receptor beta chains from one sample, sequenced in a study of Graves' ophthalmopathy and Graves' hyperthyroidism (dated by TCRdb to between 2017 and 2018). Sequenced on an Illumina HiSeq 2000. TCR beta CDR3 regions were amplified from RNA transcripts for repertoire sequencing. The first round of RT-PCR was done with HTBI primers and the Qiagen OneStep RT-PCR kit, and was followed by a second round of multiplex PCR, then size selection and purification. The public sequencing data were trimmed at Q25 with fastp and processed into clonotypes with MiXCR by TCRdb, which kept only in-frame beta chains. Rows with one shared CDR3 protein collapse into an entry with the most common genes and DNA. The sample profile shows around 1.1 million distinct CDR3 sequences; roughly 35% of them were found once. The ten top clones hold around 10% of the sample. Sequenced: peripheral blood or thyroid tissue (not recorded which). These receptors were obtained from an adult man with Graves' hyperthyroidism.

This clonotype turned up a few times. V and J are TRBV19 and TRBJ2-7, with D perhaps TRBD1 (5 bases). Germline lookup yields CDR1 LNHDA and CDR2 SQIVND (reference sequence). The CDR3 totals 16 residues. Trimming removed 1 base from V and 3 bases from J, with 16 bases in between. CDR3 amino acids: CASSIGLRQINYEQYF. Written as DNA, the CDR3 is TGTGCCAGTAGTATAGGTTTGCGACAGATAAACTACGAGCAGTACTTC.

CDR3 amino acids: CAISGQGAQSPLHF. The CDR3 DNA is TGTGCCATCAGTGGGCAGGGGGCACAATCACCCCTCCACTTT. The chain carries TRBV10-3 and TRBJ1-6; the match to TRBD1 covers 8 bases. This CDR3 comprises 14 residues. Germline lookup yields CDR1 ENHRY and CDR2 SYGVKD. Trimming cost V 4 bases and J 10 bases; bases outside gene matches: 6.

This clonotype was observed at least ten times. V and J are TRBV6-5 and TRBJ2-5; 8 bases match TRBD2. The CDR3 has 15 residues. Trimming took 3 bases from V and 5 from J; bases not matched to a gene: 8. CDR1 and CDR2 from the germline V gene are MNHEY and SVGAGI. The CDR3 region is CASSYSGTSLETQYF. Here the CDR3 DNA reads TGTGCCAGCAGTTATTCCGGGACTAGTCTGGAGACCCAGTACTTC.

The chain joins TRBV6-5 to TRBJ2-7, with no clear D. The CDR3 consists of 13 residues. Germline V gives CDR1 MNHEY, CDR2 SVGAGI. V was pared by 4 bases and J by 4 bases, with 11 bases between. The CDR3 reads CASSFTGKYEQYF. CDR3 coding DNA: TGTGCCAGCAGTTTTACGGGTAAATACGAGCAGTACTTC.

This clonotype was seen at least ten times. The gene calls are TRBV7-9 and TRBJ1-1, with D unclear. CDR1 SEHNR and CDR2 FQNEAQ come from the germline V gene (reference sequence). With 0 bases removed from V and 5 bases from J, the gap between germline ends came to 10 bases. The CDR3 has 14 amino acids. Here the CDR3 reads CASSLASGWTEAFF. The CDR3 DNA is TGTGCCAGCAGCTTAGCGTCAGGTTGGACTGAAGCTTTCTTT.

For this clonotype: Germline is not matched at one junction end, which may reflect a read error. The chain uses TRBV5-1 and TRBJ2-3; 8 positions match TRBD2. CDR3 length: 18 amino acids. Germline V CDR1 and CDR2: SGHRS, YFSETQ. In DNA form, the CDR3 reads TGTGCCAGCACCTCGGGGGATAGCGGGATTTTTCTGACAGATACGCAGTATTTT. The encoded protein is CASTSGDSGIFLTDTQYF.

This clonotype was seen repeatedly, ten times or more. The V and J genes are TRBV10-3 and TRBJ2-7; D is undetermined. Germline CDR1 ENHRY, CDR2 SYGVKD. This CDR3 contains 14 residues. The V end lost 0 bases, the J end lost 0 bases, and 6 bases lay between the germline ends. CDR3 sequence: CAISESSSSYEQYF. The CDR3 bases are TGTGCCATCAGTGAGTCTAGCAGCTCCTACGAGCAGTACTTC.

This sequence joins TRBV12-3 or TRBV12-4 and TRBJ1-1; D ambiguous. This CDR3 region has 13 residues. V shed 7 bases and J shed 4 bases, with 13 bases lying between them. Here the CDR3 reads CASNLFSATEAFF. CDR3 in DNA: TGTGCCAGCAACCTCTTCTCGGCCACTGAAGCTTTCTTT.

The chain couples TRBV28 to TRBJ2-7; D is uncertain. The CDR3 sequence is 14 residues long. With 3 bases removed from V and 3 bases from J, the gap between germline ends came to 12 bases. The germline CDR1 and CDR2 sequences are MDHEN and SYDVKM. CDR3 bases: TGTGCCAGCAGTTTTCTCCCCATCCTCTACGAGCAGTACTTC. Amino acid sequence: CASSFLPILYEQYF.

This rearrangement joins TRBV5-1 to TRBJ1-3; D might be TRBD1 (5 bases). Deletions cut 3 bases from V and 1 base from J, with 20 bases between. The CDR3 length is 18 residues. CDR1 and CDR2 from the germline V gene are SGHRS and YFSETQ. Here the CDR3 DNA reads TGCGCCAGCAGCTCCTCGAATTACCCAGGGAGGTCTGGAAACACCATATATTTT. Translation gives CASSSSNYPGRSGNTIYF.

This clonotype was seen at least ten times. This chain joins TRBV19 and TRBJ1-5; tentatively, D is TRBD1 (5 bases). Per germline, CDR1 LNHDA and CDR2 SQIVND (reference sequence). The V end was cut by 4 bases, the J end by 0 bases, with 13 bases between. The CDR3 totals 16 residues. CDR3 sequence: CASSRGLTSSNQPQHF. The CDR3 coding sequence is TGTGCCAGTAGTAGGGGACTTACGAGTAGCAATCAGCCCCAGCATTTT.

The rearrangement joins TRBV7-9 to TRBJ1-4; 8 bases align to TRBD1. With V trimmed by 2 bases and J by 10 bases, 6 bases remained unmatched. The CDR3 runs to 14 residues. Per germline, CDR1 SEHNR and CDR2 FQNEAQ (reference sequence). CDR3 DNA: TGTGCCAGCAGCTTACCCAGGGGGCGGGGAAAACTGTTTTTT. This encodes CASSLPRGRGKLFF.

This clonotype was recorded many times. J is TRBJ2-7 and V is TRBV20-1; D perhaps matches TRBD1 (6 bases). CDR1 and CDR2 from the germline V gene are DFQATT and SNEGSKA (reference sequence). Trimming stripped 4 bases from V and 2 bases from J, with 15 bases between. This CDR3 has 14 residues. The CDR3 spells CSAMRPDSTYEQYF. CDR3 sequence (DNA): TGCAGTGCTATGAGACCGGACAGCACCTACGAGCAGTACTTC.

In DNA form, the CDR3 reads TGTGCCAGCAGCGAGTTCCTGGTAGAAAAACTGTTTTTT. Translated: CASSEFLVEKLFF. The gene calls are TRBV13 and TRBJ1-4, with D unresolved. The germline V and J ends were trimmed by 5 bases and 8 bases, with 12 bases remaining between them. This CDR3 has 13 residues. Per germline, CDR1 PRHDT and CDR2 FYEKMQ (reference sequence). Filled out from reference TRBV13 and TRBJ1-4, the complete variable domain reads AAGVIQSPRHLIKEKRETATLKCYPIPRHDTVYWYQQGPGQDPQFLISFYEKMQSDKGSIPDRFSAQQFSDYHSELNMSSLELGDSALYFCASSEFLVEKLFFGSGTQLSVL.

As concerns this clonotype: Being one base from a much bigger clone, this may be a read error. V and J are TRBV4-3 and TRBJ1-6, with 7 bases fitting TRBD1. The CDR3 spans 15 residues. With 6 bases clipped from V and 10 bases from J, the junction kept 12 bases outside the gene matches. CDR1 LGHNA and CDR2 YSLEER come from the germline V gene. Written as DNA, the CDR3 is TGCGCCAGCAGTCCCGCGACAGGGAATGTGTCACCCCTCCACTTT. Protein: CASSPATGNVSPLHF.

V and J are TRBV5-1 and TRBJ1-6; no clear D gene. The CDR3 runs 12 residues. Germline values: CDR1 SGHRS, CDR2 YFSETQ. Between the trimmed V and J ends, which lost 3 bases and 10 bases, there was a span of 8 bases. CDR3 bases: TGCGCCAGCAGCTACGGGCCGTCACCCCTCCACTTT. Protein product: CASSYGPSPLHF.

The chain has TRBV29-1 and TRBJ1-3, with D possibly TRBD1 on 5 matching bases. The CDR3 contains 13 residues. V lost 6 bases and J lost 2, with 11 bases in between. From germline, CDR1 is SQVTM and CDR2 ANQGSEA. The DNA of the CDR3 is TGCAGCGTAGAATCAGGGCCTGGAAACACCATATATTTT. Translation: CSVESGPGNTIYF.

This clonotype was detected ten times or more. The J gene is TRBJ2-5, the V gene TRBV12-5; TRBD2 matches 10 bases. The ends lost 1 base at V and 5 bases at J; junction bases unmatched: 4. CDR1 is LGHNT and CDR2 is FRNRAP in the germline V gene. The CDR3 covers 15 residues. In DNA, the CDR3 is TGTGCTAGTGGTTTGGCTAGCGGGGGTGAGGAGACCCAGTACTTC. Residues: CASGLASGGEETQYF. The full variable domain, with the rest looked up from reference TRBV12-5 and TRBJ2-5, is DARVTQTPRHKVTEMGQEVTMRCQPILGHNTVFWYRQTMMQGLELLAYFRNRAPLDDSGMPKDRFSAEMPDATLATLKIQPSEPRDSAVYFCASGLASGGEETQYFGPGTRLLVL.

Worth noting for this clonotype: An end of the junction does not agree with germline; a read error may underlie this. V is TRBV10-2 and J is TRBJ2-7; TRBD1 or TRBD2 may be the D gene (5 bases each). Germline V gene lookup returns CDR1 WSHSY and CDR2 SAAADI. CDR3 size: 16 residues. CDR3 protein: CASSPTGTWSSYEQYF. CDR3 DNA: TGTGCCAGCAGCCCCACCGGGACGTGGAGCTCCTACGAGCAGTACTTC.

Worth noting for this clonotype: The junction differs from germline at one of its ends, possibly a read error. The chain combines TRBV7-8 with TRBJ1-6; 7 bases are shared with TRBD1. The CDR3 covers 15 residues. Germline V gene lookup returns CDR1 SGHVS and CDR2 FQNEAQ. This chain's CDR3 is CAGSTQTGYNSPLHF. The CDR3 DNA is TGTGCCGGCAGCACCCAGACAGGGTATAATTCACCCCTCCACTTT.

Regarding this clonotype: A read error may be the cause here, since a much bigger clone is one base away. The chain couples TRBV10-3 to TRBJ1-1; D is unresolved. Trimming stripped 11 bases from V and 1 base from J, with 14 bases between. The CDR3 extends over 13 amino acids. Germline V lookup: CDR1 ENHRY, CDR2 SYGVKD. For the CDR3, the DNA is TGTGCCGGCAGCCACACCGAGAACACTGAAGCTTTCTTT. Amino acid sequence: CAGSHTENTEAFF.

This clonotype was seen repeatedly, ten times or more. This rearrangement joins TRBV20-1 to TRBJ2-7, with D possibly TRBD2 on 5 matching bases. V was pared by 5 bases and J by 3 bases, with 8 bases between. The CDR3 is 11 amino acids. Germline assignment: CDR1 DFQATT and CDR2 SNEGSKA (reference sequence). CDR3 protein: CSAGSGYEQYF. The CDR3 nucleotides read TGCAGTGCTGGCAGCGGCTACGAGCAGTACTTC.

This clonotype was recorded at least ten times. This chain uses TRBV5-1 with TRBJ1-2; D is ambiguous. CDR1 and CDR2 (germline): SGHRS, YFSETQ. With 4 bases removed from V and 4 bases from J, the gap between germline ends came to 11 bases. This CDR3 has 13 residues. The CDR3 spells CASSEGLPYGYTF. CDR3 bases: TGCGCCAGCAGCGAAGGGCTACCCTATGGCTACACCTTC.

In its sample, this clonotype was seen a few times. The chain couples TRBV6-1 to TRBJ1-6, with D possibly being TRBD1 (5 bases). Trimming cost V 2 bases and J 6 bases, with 23 bases left between them. The CDR3 covers 19 residues. Germline V gene sequence: CDR1 MNHNS, CDR2 SASEGT. The CDR3 sequence is CASSELLGVFLGRNSPLHF. DNA for the CDR3: TGTGCCAGCAGTGAATTGTTGGGGGTATTCCTAGGGCGTAATTCACCCCTCCACTTT.